Listed below are T cell receptor beta chains from one sample, sequenced in a study of blood T cell repertoires in COVID-19. Data came from immunoSEQ multiplex PCR; TCRdb stores just in-frame clones and leaves some out. The data contain about 400,000 clones, about 90% of them singletons. Sequenced input: PBMCs or T cells enriched from blood (not recorded which). These receptors were taken from a woman between 25 and 40 years old who had recovered from COVID-19. The CDR3 runs from the conserved cysteine through the conserved F or W. The D gene is left open where the match is weak. Only part of the rows carry a size: once, few, many, or a class if the clone is expanded.

j_gene: TRBJ1-2
abundance: NA
d_gene: TRBD1
v_gene: TRBV4-3
CDR3aa: CASSQDRGVAGYTF
CDR3nt: TGCGCCAGCAGCCAGGACAGGGGAGTAGCTGGCTACACCTTC

j_gene: TRBJ1-2
abundance: NA
d_gene: NA
v_gene: TRBV3-1/TRBV3-2
CDR3aa: CASSHLTDFNYGYTF
CDR3nt: TGTGCCAGCAGCCACCTGACAGATTTCAACTATGGCTACACCTTC

j_gene: TRBJ1-1
abundance: NA
d_gene: NA
v_gene: TRBV10-3
CDR3aa: CARRRDPNTEAFF
CDR3nt: TGTGCCAGGAGACGAGACCCGAACACTGAAGCTTTCTTT

j_gene: TRBJ1-1
abundance: NA
d_gene: NA
v_gene: TRBV19
CDR3aa: CARNPNDKRQAPMNTEAFF
CDR3nt: TGTGCCAGGAACCCTAACGATAAGAGACAGGCACCAATGAACACTGAAGCTTTCTTT

j_gene: TRBJ2-7
abundance: few
d_gene: NA
v_gene: TRBV5-6
CDR3aa: CASSPRSREAYEQYF
CDR3nt: TGTGCCAGCAGCCCCAGGAGCAGGGAGGCCTACGAGCAGTACTTC

j_gene: TRBJ2-7
abundance: NA
d_gene: TRBD2
v_gene: TRBV3-1/TRBV3-2
CDR3aa: CASTLAGGDNEQYF
CDR3nt: TGTGCCAGTACACTAGCGGGAGGGGACAACGAGCAGTACTTC

j_gene: TRBJ1-6
abundance: NA
d_gene: NA
v_gene: TRBV19
CDR3aa: CASRITGTLNSPLHF
CDR3nt: TGTGCCAGTAGGATTACCGGGACTCTTAATTCACCCCTCCACTTT

j_gene: TRBJ2-5
abundance: NA
d_gene: NA
v_gene: TRBV11-2
CDR3aa: CASSLTRETQYF
CDR3nt: TGTGCCAGCAGCTTAACACGAGAGACCCAGTACTTC

j_gene: TRBJ1-1
abundance: NA
d_gene: TRBD1
v_gene: TRBV19
CDR3aa: CASGQRLDREEAFF
CDR3nt: TGTGCCAGTGGTCAGAGATTAGACAGGGAGGAGGCTTTCTTT

j_gene: TRBJ2-3
abundance: NA
d_gene: TRBD2
v_gene: TRBV11-2
CDR3aa: CASKWTSADTQYF
CDR3nt: TGTGCCAGCAAATGGACTAGCGCAGATACGCAGTATTTT

j_gene: TRBJ2-5
abundance: NA
d_gene: NA
v_gene: TRBV7-7
CDR3aa: CASSSTTGVQETQYF
CDR3nt: TGTGCCAGCAGCTCCACCACCGGGGTACAAGAGACCCAGTACTTC

j_gene: TRBJ1-4
abundance: once
d_gene: NA
v_gene: TRBV7-2
CDR3aa: CASTHNGGKLFF
CDR3nt: TGTGCCAGCACCCATAACGGGGGAAAACTGTTTTTT

j_gene: TRBJ2-2
abundance: NA
d_gene: TRBD2
v_gene: TRBV7-9
CDR3aa: CAGSGGVGELFF
CDR3nt: TGTGCCGGGAGCGGGGGTGTCGGGGAGCTGTTTTTT

j_gene: TRBJ1-3
abundance: NA
d_gene: TRBD1
v_gene: TRBV6-5
CDR3aa: CASSKQGISGNTIYF
CDR3nt: TGTGCCAGCAGTAAACAGGGGATATCTGGAAACACCATATATTTT

j_gene: TRBJ2-2
abundance: NA
d_gene: NA
v_gene: TRBV7-3
CDR3aa: CASSLTRDVGELFF
CDR3nt: TGTGCCAGCAGCTTAACCAGGGATGTCGGGGAGCTGTTTTTT

j_gene: TRBJ2-7
abundance: NA
d_gene: TRBD2
v_gene: TRBV5-1
CDR3aa: CASSLASGLYSYEQYF
CDR3nt: TGCGCCAGCAGCTTGGCTAGCGGGCTCTACTCCTACGAGCAGTACTTC

j_gene: TRBJ2-7
abundance: NA
d_gene: TRBD2
v_gene: TRBV27
CDR3aa: CASSSPTSASYSYEQYF
CDR3nt: TGTGCCAGCAGTTCCCCGACTAGCGCCAGCTACTCCTACGAGCAGTACTTC

j_gene: TRBJ1-5
abundance: NA
d_gene: TRBD1
v_gene: TRBV7-8
CDR3aa: CASSLSGTGHQPQHF
CDR3nt: TGTGCCAGCAGCTTAAGCGGGACAGGGCATCAACCCCAGCATTTT

j_gene: TRBJ2-4
abundance: NA
d_gene: TRBD2
v_gene: TRBV3-1/TRBV3-2
CDR3aa: CASSLAVAGSKNIQYF
CDR3nt: TGTGCCAGCAGCCTTGCGGTAGCGGGGAGCAAAAACATTCAGTACTTC

j_gene: TRBJ1-3
abundance: NA
d_gene: TRBD1
v_gene: TRBV5-6
CDR3aa: CASSRTGRGNTIYF
CDR3nt: TGTGCCAGCAGCCGGACAGGGAGAGGAAACACCATATATTTT